The rows below give T cell receptor beta chains drawn from one sample of a study of shared clonotypes between healthy human individuals. The repertoire was sequenced with immunoSEQ multiplex PCR; TCRdb's copy has only in-frame clones and lacks some. The data show about 2.2 million clones, under 95% seen once. The sample was naive CD8+ T cells from PBMCs. These receptors were collected from a man between 18 and 29 years old in good health. Some clones in this sample may be carry-over from other donors' samples. Both conserved end residues are part of each CDR3. D genes are given only for firm matches. Size is stated for part of the rows, as once, few or many counts, or as a class when the clone is expanded.

clone_size	d_call	j_call	v_call	cdr3_aa	cdr3_nt
once	-	TRBJ2-7	TRBV10-3	CAISFDSGSAYEQYF	TGTGCCATCAGTTTTGATAGCGGCTCCGCCTACGAGCAGTACTTC
-	TRBD2	TRBJ2-1	TRBV28	CASRSPLASSYNEQFF	TGTGCCAGCAGATCTCCACTAGCGAGCTCCTACAATGAGCAGTTCTTC
-	-	TRBJ2-4	TRBV10-3	CAISDSAGSKNIQYF	TGTGCCATCAGTGATTCGGCAGGGTCCAAAAACATTCAGTACTTC
-	-	TRBJ1-1	TRBV29-1	CSDHKNTEAFF	TGCAGCGACCACAAGAACACTGAAGCTTTCTTT
-	-	TRBJ2-7	TRBV7-9	CASSSRNLATGGGEQYF	TGTGCCAGCAGCTCAAGGAACCTGGCGACAGGAGGGGGCGAGCAGTACTTC
-	TRBD2	TRBJ2-3	TRBV11-2	CASSLDWLAGPTTDTQYF	TGTGCCAGCAGCTTAGATTGGCTAGCGGGACCCACCACAGATACGCAGTATTTT
-	-	TRBJ1-3	TRBV18	CASSPPTERHTIYF	TGTGCCAGCTCACCACCTACAGAACGTCACACCATATATTTT
-	TRBD2	TRBJ2-7	TRBV13	CASSPAGTSGAYEQYF	TGTGCCAGCAGTCCCGCCGGGACTAGCGGGGCCTACGAGCAGTACTTC
-	TRBD1	TRBJ1-4	TRBV9	CASSGSGTGGEKLFF	TGTGCCAGCAGCGGATCCGGGACAGGGGGCGAAAAACTGTTTTTT
-	TRBD2	TRBJ2-3	TRBV5-4	CASSFPSGSTDTQYF	TGTGCCAGCAGCTTCCCTAGCGGGAGTACAGATACGCAGTATTTT
few	-	TRBJ1-1	TRBV4-1	CASSQFVPGNTEAFF	TGCGCCAGCAGCCAATTTGTACCCGGGAACACTGAAGCTTTCTTT
-	TRBD2	TRBJ2-1	TRBV9	CASSGGLADYNEQFF	TGTGCCAGCAGTGGGGGACTAGCGGATTACAATGAGCAGTTCTTC
-	-	TRBJ2-1	TRBV7-9	CASSLGSGLEQFF	TGTGCCAGCAGCTTAGGGAGCGGGCTAGAGCAGTTCTTC